This T cell receptor beta chain was captured by sequencing in a study of OX40 agonist ivuxolimab in advanced cancers. Whole-study context: The group had a mean age of 60 years, ranged from roughly 23 to 79, and was 80% to 90% male. Prior checkpoint blockade (anti-PD-1, anti-PD-L1 or anti-CTLA-4) was permitted; approximately 40% had it.

Generated by immunoSEQ multiplex PCR, the TCRdb table keeps only in-frame clones and is missing some. The sample lists approximately 60,000 clones, more than 85% occurring once. In germline, CDR1 is SSHAT, CDR2 FNYEAQ (reference sequence). CDR3 length: 15 amino acids. Notes on this clone: Its antigen is not known. A junction boundary mismatches the germline segment, possibly from a read error.

Study results and limitations: The authors did not determine the antigen specificity of the expanded peripheral T cells.

Autoimmune disease history or systemic immunosuppression excluded patients. The specimen comprised CD4+ or CD8+ T cells sorted from blood, sampled in a trial of the OX40 agonist ivuxolimab. V usage is TRBV7-7 and J usage is TRBJ1-3; D might be TRBD1 (5 bases). The sequence was obtained from an adult with an advanced solid tumor such as melanoma, head and neck, liver or kidney cancer. The CDR3 DNA reads TGTGCTAGCAGTCTGAGGGACGCGCCAGGAAACACCATATATTTT. Translated: CASSLRDAPGNTIYF.